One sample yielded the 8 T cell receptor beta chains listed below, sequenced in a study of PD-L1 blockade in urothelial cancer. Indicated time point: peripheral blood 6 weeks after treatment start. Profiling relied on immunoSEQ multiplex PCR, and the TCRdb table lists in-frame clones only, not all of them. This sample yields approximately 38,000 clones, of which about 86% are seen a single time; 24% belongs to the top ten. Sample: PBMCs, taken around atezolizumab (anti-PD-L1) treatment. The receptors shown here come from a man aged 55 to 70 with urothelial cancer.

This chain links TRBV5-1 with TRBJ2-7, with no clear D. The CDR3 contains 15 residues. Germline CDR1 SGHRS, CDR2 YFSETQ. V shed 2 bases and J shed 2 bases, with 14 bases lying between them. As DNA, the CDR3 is TGCGCCAGCAGCTTTCCTAGTACCCTCGCCTACGAGCAGTACTTC. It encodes CASSFPSTLAYEQYF.

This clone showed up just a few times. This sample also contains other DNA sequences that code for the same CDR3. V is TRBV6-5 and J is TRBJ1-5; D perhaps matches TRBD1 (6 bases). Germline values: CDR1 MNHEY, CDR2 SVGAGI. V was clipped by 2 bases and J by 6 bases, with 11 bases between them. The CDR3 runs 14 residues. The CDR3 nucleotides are TGTGCCAGCAGTTACGTACAGGGCAGTCAGCCCCAGCATTTT. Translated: CASSYVQGSQPQHF.

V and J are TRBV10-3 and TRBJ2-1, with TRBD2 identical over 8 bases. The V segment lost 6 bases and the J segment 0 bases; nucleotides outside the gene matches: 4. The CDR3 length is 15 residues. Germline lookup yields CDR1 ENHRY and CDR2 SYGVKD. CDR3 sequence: CAIRALADSYNEQFF. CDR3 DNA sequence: TGTGCCATCAGGGCACTAGCGGACTCCTACAATGAGCAGTTCTTC.

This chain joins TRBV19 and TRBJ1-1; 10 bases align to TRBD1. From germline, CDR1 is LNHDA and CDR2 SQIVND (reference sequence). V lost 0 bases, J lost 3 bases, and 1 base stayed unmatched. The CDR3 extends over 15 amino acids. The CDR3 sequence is CASSIETGGYTEAFF. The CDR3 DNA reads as TGTGCCAGTAGTATAGAGACAGGGGGCTACACTGAAGCTTTCTTT.

CDR3 sequence: CASSKTANTEAFF. CDR3 sequence (DNA): TGTGCCAGCAGCAAGACAGCGAACACTGAAGCTTTCTTT. This rearrangement joins TRBV6-1 to TRBJ1-1, with TRBD1 as a possible D gene (5 bases). V was cut by 6 bases and J by 1 base, with 9 bases left in between. The germline CDR1 and CDR2 sequences are MNHNS and SASEGT. The CDR3 is 13 residues long.

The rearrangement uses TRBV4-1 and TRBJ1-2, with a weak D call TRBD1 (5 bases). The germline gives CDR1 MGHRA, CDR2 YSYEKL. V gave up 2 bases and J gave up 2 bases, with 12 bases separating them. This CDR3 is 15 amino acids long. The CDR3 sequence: CASSQFGGVNYGYTF. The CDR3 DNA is TGCGCCAGCAGCCAATTTGGGGGGGTGAACTATGGCTACACCTTC.

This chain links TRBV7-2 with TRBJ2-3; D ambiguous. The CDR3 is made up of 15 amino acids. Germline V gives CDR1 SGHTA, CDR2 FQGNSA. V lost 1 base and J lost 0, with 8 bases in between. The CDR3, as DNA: TGTGCCAGCAGCTTAGTCCCGTTTAGCACAGATACGCAGTATTTT. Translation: CASSLVPFSTDTQYF.

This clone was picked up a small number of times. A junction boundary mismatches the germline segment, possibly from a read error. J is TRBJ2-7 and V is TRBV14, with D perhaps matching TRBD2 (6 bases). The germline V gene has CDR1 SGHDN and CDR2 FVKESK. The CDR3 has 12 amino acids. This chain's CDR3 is CASSQPRRGMNF. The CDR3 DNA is TGTGCCAGCAGCCAGCCGAGACGGGGGATGAATTTC.